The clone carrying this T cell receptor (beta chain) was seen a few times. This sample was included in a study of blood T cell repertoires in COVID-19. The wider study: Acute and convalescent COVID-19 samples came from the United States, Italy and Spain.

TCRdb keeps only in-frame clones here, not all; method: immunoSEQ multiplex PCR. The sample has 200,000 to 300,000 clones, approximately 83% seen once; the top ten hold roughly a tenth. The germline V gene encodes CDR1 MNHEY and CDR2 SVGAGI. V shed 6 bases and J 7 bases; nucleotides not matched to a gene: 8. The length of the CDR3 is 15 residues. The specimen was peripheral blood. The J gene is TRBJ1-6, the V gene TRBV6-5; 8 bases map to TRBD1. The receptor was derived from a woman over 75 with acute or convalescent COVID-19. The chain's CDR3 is CASRPWTGLNSPLHF. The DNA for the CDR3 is TGTGCCAGCAGGCCCTGGACAGGGCTAAATTCACCCCTCCACTTT.